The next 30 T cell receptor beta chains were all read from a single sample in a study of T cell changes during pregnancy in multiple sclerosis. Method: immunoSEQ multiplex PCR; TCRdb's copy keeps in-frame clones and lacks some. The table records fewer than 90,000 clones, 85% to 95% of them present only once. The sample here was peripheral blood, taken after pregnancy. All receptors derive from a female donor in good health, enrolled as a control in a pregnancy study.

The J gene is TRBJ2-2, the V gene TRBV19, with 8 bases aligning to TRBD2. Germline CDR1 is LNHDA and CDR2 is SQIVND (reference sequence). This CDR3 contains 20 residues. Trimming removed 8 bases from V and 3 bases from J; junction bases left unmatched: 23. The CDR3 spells CASPCTGGGRALFDTGELFF. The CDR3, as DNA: TGTGCCAGTCCTTGTACCGGGGGGGGGAGGGCCTTGTTTGACACCGGGGAGCTGTTTTTT. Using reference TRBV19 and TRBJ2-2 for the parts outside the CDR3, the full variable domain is DGGITQSPKYLFRKEGQNVTLSCEQNLNHDAMYWYRQDPGQGLRLIYYSQIVNDFQKGDIAEGYSVSREKKESFPLTVTSAQKNPTAFYLCASPCTGGGRALFDTGELFFGEGSRLTVL.

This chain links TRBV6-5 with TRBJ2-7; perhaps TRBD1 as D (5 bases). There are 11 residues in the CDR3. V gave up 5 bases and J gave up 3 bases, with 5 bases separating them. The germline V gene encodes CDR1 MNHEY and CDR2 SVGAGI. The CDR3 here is CASSDSYEQYF. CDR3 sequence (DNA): TGTGCCAGCAGTGACAGCTACGAGCAGTACTTC.

The CDR3, as DNA: TGTGCCAGCAGTTTATTGTCAGGGGGCTACGAGCAGTACTTC. Its translation is CASSLLSGGYEQYF. This chain connects TRBV28 to TRBJ2-7; 7 bases match TRBD1. The CDR3 runs to 14 residues. CDR1 and CDR2 from the germline V gene are MDHEN and SYDVKM. With V trimmed by 1 base and J by 3 bases, 3 bases remained unmatched.

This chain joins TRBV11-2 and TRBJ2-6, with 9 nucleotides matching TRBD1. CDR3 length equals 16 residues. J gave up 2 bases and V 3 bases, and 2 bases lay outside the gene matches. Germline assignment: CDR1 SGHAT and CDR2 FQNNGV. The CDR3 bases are TGTGCCAGCAGCTTTACAGGGGGCGCTGGGGCCAACGTCCTGACTTTC. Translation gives CASSFTGGAGANVLTF.

Here the CDR3 reads CASSQVIMGAYNEQFF. Here the CDR3 DNA reads TGCGCCAGCAGCCAAGTTATTATGGGGGCATACAATGAGCAGTTCTTC. V and J are TRBV4-1 and TRBJ2-1, with a possible D match to TRBD1 (6 bases). Trimming shortened V by 1 base and J by 4 bases, and 14 bases separated the two germline ends. Germline V gene sequence: CDR1 MGHRA, CDR2 YSYEKL. The CDR3 is 16 residues long.

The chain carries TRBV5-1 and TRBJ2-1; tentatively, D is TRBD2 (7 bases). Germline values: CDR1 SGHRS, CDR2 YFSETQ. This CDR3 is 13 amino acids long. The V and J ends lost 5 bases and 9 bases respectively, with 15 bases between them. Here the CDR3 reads CASRSAGAGEQFF. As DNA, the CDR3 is TGCGCCAGCAGGTCGGCGGGGGCGGGTGAGCAGTTCTTC.

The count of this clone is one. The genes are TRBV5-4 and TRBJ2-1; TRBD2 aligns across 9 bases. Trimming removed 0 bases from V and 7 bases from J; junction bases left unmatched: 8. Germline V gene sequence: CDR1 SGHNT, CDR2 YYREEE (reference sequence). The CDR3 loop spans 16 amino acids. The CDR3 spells CASSLALREGQNEQFF. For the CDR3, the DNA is TGTGCCAGCAGCTTGGCCCTGCGGGAGGGCCAGAATGAGCAGTTCTTC. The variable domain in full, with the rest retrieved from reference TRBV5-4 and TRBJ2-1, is ETGVTQSPTHLIKTRGQQVTLRCSSQSGHNTVSWYQQALGQGPQFIFQYYREEENGRGNFPPRFSGLQFPNYSSELNVNALELDDSALYLCASSLALREGQNEQFFGPGTRLTVL.

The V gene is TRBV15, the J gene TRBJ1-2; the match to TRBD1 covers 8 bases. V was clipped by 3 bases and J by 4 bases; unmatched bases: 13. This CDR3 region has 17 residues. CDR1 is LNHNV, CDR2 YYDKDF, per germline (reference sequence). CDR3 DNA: TGTGCCACCAGCAGTCCACGGCAGGGGGCTTATGGCTATGGCTACACCTTC. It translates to CATSSPRQGAYGYGYTF.

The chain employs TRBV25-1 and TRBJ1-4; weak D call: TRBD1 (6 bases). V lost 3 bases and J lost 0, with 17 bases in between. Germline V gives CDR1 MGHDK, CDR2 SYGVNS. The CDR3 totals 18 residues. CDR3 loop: CASSDNRGRGATNEKLFF. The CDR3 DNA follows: TGTGCCAGCAGTGACAACCGAGGCAGGGGAGCAACTAATGAAAAACTGTTTTTT.

Here the CDR3 reads CASSEAAAQPQHF. The CDR3 nucleotides are TGTGCCAGCAGTGAGGCTGCGGCACAGCCCCAGCATTTT. This chain joins TRBV2 and TRBJ1-5; D is uncertain. CDR1 is SNHLY, CDR2 FYNNEI, per germline. The CDR3 has 13 amino acids. Trimming pared 3 bases from V and 7 bases from J, leaving 10 bases between. The full variable domain, with the rest looked up from reference TRBV2 and TRBJ1-5, is EPEVTQTPSHQVTQMGQEVILRCVPISNHLYFYWYRQILGQKVEFLVSFYNNEISEKSEIFDDQFSVERPDGSNFTLKIRSTKLEDSAMYFCASSEAAAQPQHFGDGTRLSIL.

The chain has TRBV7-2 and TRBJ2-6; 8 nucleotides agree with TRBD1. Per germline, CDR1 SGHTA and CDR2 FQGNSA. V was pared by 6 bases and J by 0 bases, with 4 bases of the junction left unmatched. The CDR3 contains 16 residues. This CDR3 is CASSRGQASGANVLTF. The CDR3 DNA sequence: TGTGCCAGCAGTCGGGGACAGGCCTCTGGGGCCAACGTCCTGACTTTC.

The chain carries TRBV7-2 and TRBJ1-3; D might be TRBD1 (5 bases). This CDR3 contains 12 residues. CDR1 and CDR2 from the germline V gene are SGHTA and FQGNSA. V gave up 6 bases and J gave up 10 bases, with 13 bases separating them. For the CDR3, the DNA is TGTGCCAGCAGTCTCACTGGGGGGACCATATATTTT. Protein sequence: CASSLTGGTIYF.

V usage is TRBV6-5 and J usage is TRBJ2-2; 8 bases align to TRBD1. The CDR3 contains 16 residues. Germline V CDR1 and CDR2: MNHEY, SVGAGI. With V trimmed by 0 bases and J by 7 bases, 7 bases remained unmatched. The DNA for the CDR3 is TGTGCCAGCAGTTACTCTGGACAGGGAACTAGCGGGGAGCTGTTTTTT. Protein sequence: CASSYSGQGTSGELFF.

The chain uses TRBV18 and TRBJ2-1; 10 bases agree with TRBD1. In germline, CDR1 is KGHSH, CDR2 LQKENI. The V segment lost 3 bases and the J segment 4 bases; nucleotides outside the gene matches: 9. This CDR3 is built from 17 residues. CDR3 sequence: CASSPQTGTGVYNEQFF. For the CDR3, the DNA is TGTGCCAGCTCACCCCAAACCGGGACAGGGGTATACAATGAGCAGTTCTTC.

The CDR3 region has the DNA TGTGCCAGCAGTTACATGGGCAGGGTTAACACTGAAGCTTTCTTT. This codes for CASSYMGRVNTEAFF. This chain uses TRBV6-5 with TRBJ1-1, with D possibly TRBD1 on 5 matching bases. Germline V gene data show CDR1 as MNHEY and CDR2 as SVGAGI. V lost 2 bases to trimming and J lost 2 bases, with 12 bases between them. CDR3 length equals 15 residues.

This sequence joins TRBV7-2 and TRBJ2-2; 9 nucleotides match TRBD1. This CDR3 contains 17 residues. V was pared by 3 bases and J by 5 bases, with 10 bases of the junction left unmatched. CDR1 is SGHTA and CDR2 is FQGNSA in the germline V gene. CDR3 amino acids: CASSLSGTGTRTGELFF. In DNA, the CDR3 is TGTGCCAGCAGCTTGAGCGGGACAGGGACAAGGACCGGGGAGCTGTTTTTT.

For the CDR3, the DNA is TGTGCCAGTAGTCCGCGAGCGACCTCCTACGAGCAGTACTTC. Translation: CASSPRATSYEQYF. The rearrangement uses TRBV19 and TRBJ2-7; no firm D call. Trimming shortened V by 5 bases and J by 0 bases, and 11 bases separated the two germline ends. Looked up from germline, CDR1 is LNHDA and CDR2 is SQIVND (reference sequence). The CDR3 length is 14 residues.

CDR3 residues: CASSQGARGETQYF. DNA of the CDR3: TGCGCCAGCAGCCAGGGGGCTAGAGGCGAGACCCAGTACTTC. The genes are TRBV5-1 and TRBJ2-5; TRBD1 matches 8 bases. V trimming: 4 bases; J trimming: 5 bases; junction bases outside the gene matches: 7. CDR3 length: 14 residues. Germline loops: CDR1 SGHRS, CDR2 YFSETQ.

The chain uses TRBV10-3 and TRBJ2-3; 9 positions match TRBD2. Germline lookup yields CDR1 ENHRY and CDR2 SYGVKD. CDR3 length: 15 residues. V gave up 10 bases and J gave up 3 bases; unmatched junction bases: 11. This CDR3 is CATSAGREGTDTQYF. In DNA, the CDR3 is TGTGCCACCAGCGCGGGGCGGGAGGGGACAGATACGCAGTATTTT.

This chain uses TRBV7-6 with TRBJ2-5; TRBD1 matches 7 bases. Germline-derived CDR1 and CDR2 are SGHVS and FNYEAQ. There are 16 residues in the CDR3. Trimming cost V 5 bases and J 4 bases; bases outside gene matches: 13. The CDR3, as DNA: TGTGCCAGCAGCCAGACGACAGGGAAGATGGGAGAGACCCAGTACTTC. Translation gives CASSQTTGKMGETQYF.

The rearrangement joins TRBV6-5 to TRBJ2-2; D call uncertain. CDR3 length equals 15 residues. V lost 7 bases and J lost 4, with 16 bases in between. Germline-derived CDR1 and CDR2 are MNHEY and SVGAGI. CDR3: CASTWRPTPTGELFF. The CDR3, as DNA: TGTGCCAGCACGTGGCGGCCGACTCCCACCGGGGAGCTGTTTTTT.

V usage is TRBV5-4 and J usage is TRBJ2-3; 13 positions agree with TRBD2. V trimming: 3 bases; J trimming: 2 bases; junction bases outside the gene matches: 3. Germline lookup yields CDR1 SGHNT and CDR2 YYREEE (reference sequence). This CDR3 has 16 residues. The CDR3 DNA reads TGTGCCAGCAGCTCCGGACTAGCGGGAGACACAGATACGCAGTATTTT. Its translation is CASSSGLAGDTDTQYF.

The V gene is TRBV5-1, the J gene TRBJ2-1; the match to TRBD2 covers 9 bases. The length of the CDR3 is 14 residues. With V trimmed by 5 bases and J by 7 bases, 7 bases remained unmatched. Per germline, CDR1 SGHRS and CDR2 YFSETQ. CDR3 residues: CASRRSTSGNEQFF. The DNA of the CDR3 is TGCGCCAGCAGAAGGAGTACTAGCGGGAATGAGCAGTTCTTC.

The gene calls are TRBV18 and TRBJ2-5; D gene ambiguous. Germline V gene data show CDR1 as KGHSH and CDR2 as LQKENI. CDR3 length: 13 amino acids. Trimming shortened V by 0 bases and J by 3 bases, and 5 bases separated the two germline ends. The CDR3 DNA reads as TGTGCCAGCTCACCACCGTCAGAAGAGACCCAGTACTTC. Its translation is CASSPPSEETQYF.

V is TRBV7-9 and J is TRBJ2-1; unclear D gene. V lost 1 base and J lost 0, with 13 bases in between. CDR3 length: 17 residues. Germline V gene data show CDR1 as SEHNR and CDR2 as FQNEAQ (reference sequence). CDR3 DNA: TGTGCCAGCAGCTTAGGCTTAGGCGGAAGCTCCTACAATGAGCAGTTCTTC. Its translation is CASSLGLGGSSYNEQFF. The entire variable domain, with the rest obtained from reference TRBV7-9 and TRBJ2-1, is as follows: DTGVSQNPRHKITKRGQNVTFRCDPISEHNRLYWYRQTLGQGPEFLTYFQNEAQLEKSRLLSDRFSAERPKGSFSTLEIQRTEQGDSAMYLCASSLGLGGSSYNEQFFGPGTRLTVL.

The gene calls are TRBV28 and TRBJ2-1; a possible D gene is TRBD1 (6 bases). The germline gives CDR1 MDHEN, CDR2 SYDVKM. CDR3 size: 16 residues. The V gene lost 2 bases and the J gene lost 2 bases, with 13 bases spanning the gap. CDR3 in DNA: TGTGCCAGCAGTTTACTGACAGGCCAGCCCTACAATGAGCAGTTCTTC. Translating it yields CASSLLTGQPYNEQFF.

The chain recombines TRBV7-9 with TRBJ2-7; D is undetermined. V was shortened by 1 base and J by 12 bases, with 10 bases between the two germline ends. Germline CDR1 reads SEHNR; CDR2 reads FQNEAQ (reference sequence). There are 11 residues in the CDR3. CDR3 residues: CASSLGSVSYF. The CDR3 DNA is TGTGCCAGCAGCTTAGGCAGTGTGTCGTACTTC.

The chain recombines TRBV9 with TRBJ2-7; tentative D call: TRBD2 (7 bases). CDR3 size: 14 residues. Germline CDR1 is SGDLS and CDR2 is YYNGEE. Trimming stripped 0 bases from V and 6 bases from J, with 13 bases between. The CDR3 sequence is CASSVGLGGREQYF. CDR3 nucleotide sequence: TGTGCCAGCAGCGTAGGGCTGGGGGGGCGCGAGCAGTACTTC.

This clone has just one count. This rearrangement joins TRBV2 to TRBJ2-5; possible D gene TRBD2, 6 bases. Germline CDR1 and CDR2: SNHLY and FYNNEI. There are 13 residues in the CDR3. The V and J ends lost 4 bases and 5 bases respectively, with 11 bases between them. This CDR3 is CASSVGGRETQYF. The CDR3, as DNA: TGTGCCAGCAGTGTGGGGGGAAGGGAGACCCAGTACTTC.

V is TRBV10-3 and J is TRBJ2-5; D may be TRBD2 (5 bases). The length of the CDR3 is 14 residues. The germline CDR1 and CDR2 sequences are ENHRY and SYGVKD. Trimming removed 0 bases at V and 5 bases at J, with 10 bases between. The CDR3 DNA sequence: TGTGCCATCAGTGAGTCTTGGGAGAGGGAGACCCAGTACTTC. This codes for CAISESWERETQYF.